One sample yielded the 15 T cell receptor beta chains listed below, sequenced in a study of T cells after somatic rescue of genetic block (dated by TCRdb to the early 2020s). The method behind the library was the immunoSEQ multiplex PCR assay. As stored in TCRdb, this immuneACCESS dataset retains in-frame rearrangements with V and J assigned. A fraction of the clones does not appear; measured against another copy, unresolved V genes explain less than half of the discrepancy, and the remainder lacks a known reason. This sample has 60,000 to 90,000 clones in its table, and approximately 90% of those were observed once. The ten most abundant clones make up roughly 2.8% of the sample. Sequenced sample: peripheral blood mononuclear cells (PBMCs). Receptors were obtained from a man aged 25 to 45.

V usage is TRBV28 and J usage is TRBJ2-7, with 7 nucleotides matching TRBD2. The germline V gene encodes CDR1 MDHEN and CDR2 SYDVKM. The CDR3 sequence is 14 residues long. V trimming: 4 bases; J trimming: 6 bases; junction bases outside the gene matches: 9. The DNA for the CDR3 is TGTGCCAGCAGTTCAATTCGGACTAGTCGCGAGCAGTACTTC. Translation gives CASSSIRTSREQYF.

This clone was counted only a few times. The gene calls are TRBV6-5 and TRBJ1-1, with D maybe TRBD1 (5 bases). Trimming cost V 7 bases and J 1 base, with 16 bases left between them. The CDR3 covers 15 residues. The germline gives CDR1 MNHEY, CDR2 SVGAGI. The DNA for the CDR3 is TGTGCCAGCAACCCGGGACCCGGAGGGAACACTGAAGCTTTCTTT. Translating gives CASNPGPGGNTEAFF.

The chain couples TRBV5-1 to TRBJ2-7, with D possibly TRBD1 on 6 matching bases. V lost 4 bases and J lost 2, with 19 bases in between. Germline CDR1 and CDR2: SGHRS and YFSETQ. This CDR3 spans 16 amino acids. CDR3 amino acids: CASSASTQGPPYEQYF. The CDR3 nucleotides read TGCGCCAGCAGCGCTTCAACACAGGGCCCCCCCTACGAGCAGTACTTC. Combining the CDR3 with reference TRBV5-1 and TRBJ2-7 gives the whole variable domain KAGVTQTPRYLIKTRGQQVTLSCSPISGHRSVSWYQQTPGQGLQFLFEYFSETQRNKGNFPGRFSGRQFSNSRSEMNVSTLELGDSALYLCASSASTQGPPYEQYFGPGTRLTVT.

This clone was detected a few times. The rearrangement links TRBV7-9 to TRBJ1-5, with 8 bases matching TRBD1. Looked up from germline, CDR1 is SEHNR and CDR2 is FQNEAQ (reference sequence). The CDR3 contains 14 residues. V lost 4 bases to trimming and J lost 11 bases; unmatched junction nucleotides: 10. The CDR3 DNA is TGTGCCAGCAGCTACGGGACAGGCCGCAAAGCCCAGCATTTT. This sequence encodes CASSYGTGRKAQHF.

The chain combines TRBV6-1 with TRBJ1-1; a weak D match, TRBD1 (5 bases). This CDR3 is 13 amino acids long. V lost 6 bases and J 1 base, leaving 9 bases between the germline ends. CDR1 and CDR2 from the germline V gene are MNHNS and SASEGT. The CDR3 coding sequence is TGTGCCAGCAGGGGCGGGGCGAACACTGAAGCTTTCTTT. Protein: CASRGGANTEAFF.

The chain carries TRBV9 and TRBJ2-7; D gene uncertain. CDR1 is SGDLS, CDR2 YYNGEE, per germline. This CDR3 comprises 14 residues. The V gene lost 1 base and the J gene lost 7 bases, with 15 bases spanning the gap. CDR3 DNA sequence: TGTGCCAGCAGCGTAACAATGCAGCTCGGGGAGCAGTACTTC. Residues: CASSVTMQLGEQYF.

This CDR3 is CASSRRQSTNEKLFF. Written as DNA, the CDR3 is TGTGCCAGCTCCCGTAGACAGTCAACTAATGAAAAACTGTTTTTT. The chain recombines TRBV18 with TRBJ1-4; perhaps TRBD1 as D (5 bases). Deletions cut 6 bases from V and 0 bases from J, with 11 bases between. The CDR3 covers 15 residues. CDR1 KGHSH and CDR2 LQKENI come from the germline V gene.

The V call is TRBV7-2, the J call TRBJ2-1; the match to TRBD2 covers 11 bases. V lost 3 bases and J lost 5; bases outside the gene matches: 6. Germline V CDR1 and CDR2: SGHTA, FQGNSA. This CDR3 has 16 residues. CDR3 coding DNA: TGTGCCAGCAGCTTGCTAGCGGGAGGTGGGGACAATGAGCAGTTCTTC. Translated, it gives CASSLLAGGGDNEQFF.

J is TRBJ2-2 and V is TRBV4-1; 8 positions agree with TRBD2. Germline trimming cut 4 bases from V and 7 bases from J; bases unmatched to any gene: 11. The CDR3 covers 16 residues. The germline V gene has CDR1 MGHRA and CDR2 YSYEKL. CDR3: CASSPRSGSESGELFF. CDR3 nucleotide sequence: TGCGCCAGCAGCCCACGGAGCGGGAGCGAGAGCGGGGAGCTGTTTTTT.

V gene TRBV30 combines with J gene TRBJ2-7; TRBD1 agrees at 11 bases. In germline, CDR1 is GTSNPN, CDR2 SVGIG (reference sequence). The CDR3 is 17 residues long. J lost 4 bases, V lost 4 bases, and 15 bases had no gene match. The CDR3 DNA is TGTGCCTGGACCCCTTCTGACGCGGGACAGGGGGTGTACGAGCAGTACTTC. It codes for CAWTPSDAGQGVYEQYF.

This sequence joins TRBV28 and TRBJ2-5, with 7 bases that match TRBD2. V lost 6 bases to trimming and J lost 7 bases; unmatched junction nucleotides: 17. This CDR3 spans 16 amino acids. Germline CDR1 and CDR2: MDHEN and SYDVKM. The chain's CDR3 is CASRLRGLSGGGTQYF. In nucleotides, the CDR3 is TGTGCCAGCAGATTACGAGGCCTTAGTGGGGGGGGGACCCAGTACTTC.

The chain employs TRBV25-1 and TRBJ1-5; D uncertain. Germline CDR1 MGHDK, CDR2 SYGVNS. The ends were cut back, 3 bases at V and 7 bases at J, with 10 bases in the middle. This CDR3 has 13 residues. CDR3 nucleotide sequence: TGTGCCAGCAGTGACCCAAAAGGGCAGCCCCAGCATTTT. It yields the protein CASSDPKGQPQHF.

The genes are TRBV11-3 and TRBJ2-1; TRBD1 matches at 8 bases. Germline V gene lookup returns CDR1 SGHNT and CDR2 YENEEA. Trimming took 5 bases from V and 5 from J; bases not matched to a gene: 8. The CDR3 has 15 amino acids. The CDR3: CASSTDRGGNNEQFF. The CDR3 nucleotides read TGTGCCAGCAGCACAGACAGGGGCGGAAACAATGAGCAGTTCTTC.

The rearrangement links TRBV5-1 to TRBJ2-6; D is unresolved. The ends were cut back, 0 bases at V and 1 base at J, with 5 bases in the middle. The CDR3 runs 15 residues. Germline CDR1 is SGHRS and CDR2 is YFSETQ. For the CDR3, the DNA is TGCGCCAGCAGCTTGGGAGCATCTGGGGCCAACGTCCTGACTTTC. Its protein product is CASSLGASGANVLTF.

In this sample, this clone turned up once. J is TRBJ2-7 and V is TRBV6-5, with 7 bases identical to TRBD2. V trimming: 0 bases; J trimming: 1 base; junction bases outside the gene matches: 3. The germline gives CDR1 MNHEY, CDR2 SVGAGI. The CDR3 runs 15 residues. For the CDR3, the DNA is TGTGCCAGCAGTTACTCCGGGCGGGGGTCCTACGAGCAGTACTTC. The encoded protein is CASSYSGRGSYEQYF.